The entry that follows covers one TCR beta chain sequence. This record belongs to a study of blood T cell repertoires in COVID-19. Clones were sequenced by immunoSEQ multiplex PCR, and TCRdb holds only the in-frame ones, with some missing. The table shows a few hundred thousand clones, with 86% occurring only once. The CDR3 totals 13 residues. Trimming left V 2 bases short and J 6 bases short, with 7 bases between. Germline V gene sequence: CDR1 MNHNY, CDR2 SVGAGI (reference sequence). Sequencing was carried out using peripheral blood. This chain connects TRBV6-6 to TRBJ2-2; no clear D gene. The origin of this receptor is a woman in her 30s with active or convalescent COVID-19. The CDR3 region is CASSYDSAGELFF. Written as DNA, the CDR3 is TGTGCCAGCAGTTACGACTCCGCCGGGGAGCTGTTTTTT.